Here is one TCR beta chain with its context. The antigen is undetermined. These data are taken from a study of human T cells and chemical hapten exposure. Whole-study findings and limits: With regard to DPC sensitization, TCRs above 1 in 1000 frequency did not change.

Before extraction, the whole blood was not fractionated, and total RNA was taken from it. The library gave individual cDNA molecules unique molecular identifiers. Via MiXCR, TCRdb re-called the 5' RACE reads, giving one row per CDR3 protein. The data contain approximately 150,000 distinct CDR3 sequences, approximately 4% of them singletons. This CDR3 is built from 14 residues. Germline V lookup: CDR1 MGHRA, CDR2 YSYEKL. V lost 4 bases and J lost 2, with 12 bases in between. The rearrangement joins TRBV4-1 to TRBJ2-7; tentative D call: TRBD2 (5 bases). This sequence was found in a female donor in good health. CDR3 sequence (DNA): TGCGCCAGCAGCCGTACCCCGGGGACCTACGAGCAGTACTTC. Translation gives CASSRTPGTYEQYF.